A single count supports the clone carrying this T cell receptor (beta chain). The CDR3 has 16 residues. Germline assignment: CDR1 SGHRS and CDR2 YFSETQ. J lost 0 bases, V lost 3 bases, and 5 bases had no gene match. The data derive from a study of blood T cell repertoires in COVID-19. Profiling relied on immunoSEQ multiplex PCR, and the TCRdb table lists in-frame clones only, not all of them. The sample shows about 75,000 clones, 88% of them seen only once. V and J are TRBV5-1 and TRBJ2-3; 9 bases fit TRBD2. Sequenced sample: peripheral blood. The receptor comes from a human donor in a cohort sampled during active COVID-19. The CDR3 coding sequence is TGCGCCAGCAGCTCCGGGCTAGCGGGAAGCACAGATACGCAGTATTTT. It yields the protein CASSSGLAGSTDTQYF.